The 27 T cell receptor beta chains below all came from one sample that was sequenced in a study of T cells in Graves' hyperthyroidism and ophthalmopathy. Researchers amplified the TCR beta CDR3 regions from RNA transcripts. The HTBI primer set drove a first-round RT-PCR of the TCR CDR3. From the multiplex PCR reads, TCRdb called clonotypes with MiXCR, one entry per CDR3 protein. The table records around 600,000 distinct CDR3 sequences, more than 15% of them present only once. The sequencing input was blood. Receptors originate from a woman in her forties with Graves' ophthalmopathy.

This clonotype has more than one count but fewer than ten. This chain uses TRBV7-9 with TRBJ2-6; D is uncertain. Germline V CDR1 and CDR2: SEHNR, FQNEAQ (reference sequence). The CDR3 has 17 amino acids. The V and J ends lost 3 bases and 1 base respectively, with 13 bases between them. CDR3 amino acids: CASSLGRLESGANVLTF. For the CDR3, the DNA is TGTGCCAGCAGCTTGGGCAGGTTAGAGTCTGGGGCCAACGTCCTGACTTTC.

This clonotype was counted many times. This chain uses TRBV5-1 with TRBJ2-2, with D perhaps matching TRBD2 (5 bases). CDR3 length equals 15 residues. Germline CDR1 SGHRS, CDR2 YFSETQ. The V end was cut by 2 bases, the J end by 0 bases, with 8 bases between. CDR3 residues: CASSFVGANTGELFF. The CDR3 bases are TGCGCCAGCAGCTTCGTGGGAGCGAACACCGGGGAGCTGTTTTTT.

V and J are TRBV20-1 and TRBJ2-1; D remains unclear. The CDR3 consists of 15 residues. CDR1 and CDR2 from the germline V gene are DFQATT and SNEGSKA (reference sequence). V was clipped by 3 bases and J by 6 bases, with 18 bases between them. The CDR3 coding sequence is TGCAGTGCTAGCTTCCCCCGCACCCCCAGCAATGAGCAGTTCTTC. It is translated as CSASFPRTPSNEQFF.

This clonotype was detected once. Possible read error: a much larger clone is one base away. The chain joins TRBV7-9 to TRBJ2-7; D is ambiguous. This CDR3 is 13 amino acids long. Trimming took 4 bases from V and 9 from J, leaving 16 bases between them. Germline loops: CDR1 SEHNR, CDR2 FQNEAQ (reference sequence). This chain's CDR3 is CASSSWPEDGQYF. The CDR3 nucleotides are TGTGCCAGCAGCTCGTGGCCGGAAGACGGGCAGTACTTC.

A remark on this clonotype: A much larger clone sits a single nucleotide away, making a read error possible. CDR3 sequence: CASSPSTDSYGQYF. The CDR3 nucleotides read TGTGCCAGCTCACCATCTACAGACAGCTACGGGCAGTACTTC. The rearrangement links TRBV18 to TRBJ2-7; D is perhaps TRBD1 (5 bases). Germline CDR1 and CDR2: KGHSH and LQKENI. CDR3 size: 14 residues.

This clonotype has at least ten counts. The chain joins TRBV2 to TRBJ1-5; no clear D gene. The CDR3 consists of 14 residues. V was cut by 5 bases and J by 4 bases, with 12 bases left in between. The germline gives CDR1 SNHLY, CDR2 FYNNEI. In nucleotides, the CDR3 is TGTGCCAGCAGTCTTAAAACAGAGAATCAGCCCCAGCATTTT. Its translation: CASSLKTENQPQHF.

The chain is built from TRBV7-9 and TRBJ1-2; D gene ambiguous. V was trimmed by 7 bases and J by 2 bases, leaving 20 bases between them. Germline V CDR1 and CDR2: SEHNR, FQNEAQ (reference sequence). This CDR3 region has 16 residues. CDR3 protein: CASNREKEGMNYGYTF. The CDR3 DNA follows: TGTGCCAGCAATAGAGAAAAGGAGGGTATGAACTATGGCTACACCTTC.

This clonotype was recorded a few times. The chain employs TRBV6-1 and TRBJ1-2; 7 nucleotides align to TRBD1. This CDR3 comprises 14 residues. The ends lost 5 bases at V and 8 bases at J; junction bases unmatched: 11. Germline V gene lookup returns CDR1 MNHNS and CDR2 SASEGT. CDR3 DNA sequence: TGTGCCAGCAGTTCTCTGACAGGGAAGTTGGGCTACACCTTC. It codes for CASSSLTGKLGYTF.

The CDR3 nucleotides are TGTGCCAGCAGCCAAAAGGGGGTTAGCACCGGGGAGCTGTTTTTT. Protein sequence: CASSQKGVSTGELFF. This chain joins TRBV14 and TRBJ2-2; D is possibly TRBD1 (6 bases). This CDR3 has 15 amino acids. Deletions cut 2 bases from V and 4 bases from J, with 11 bases between. The V gene's germline CDR1 is SGHDN and CDR2 FVKESK.

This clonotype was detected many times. The CDR3 region is CSARDVLRPYEQYF. Written as DNA, the CDR3 is TGCAGTGCTAGAGATGTCCTCCGGCCCTACGAGCAGTACTTC. The chain recombines TRBV20-1 with TRBJ2-7; no definite D call. CDR1 DFQATT and CDR2 SNEGSKA come from the germline V gene (reference sequence). The CDR3 contains 14 residues. The V end was cut by 0 bases, the J end by 2 bases, with 11 bases between.

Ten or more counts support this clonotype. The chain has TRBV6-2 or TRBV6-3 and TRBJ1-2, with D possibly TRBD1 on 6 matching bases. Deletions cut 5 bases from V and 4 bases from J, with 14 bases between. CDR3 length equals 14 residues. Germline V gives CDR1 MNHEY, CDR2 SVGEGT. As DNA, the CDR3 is TGTGCCAGCAGTCAACCTCCAGGGGTCTATGGCTACACCTTC. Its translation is CASSQPPGVYGYTF.

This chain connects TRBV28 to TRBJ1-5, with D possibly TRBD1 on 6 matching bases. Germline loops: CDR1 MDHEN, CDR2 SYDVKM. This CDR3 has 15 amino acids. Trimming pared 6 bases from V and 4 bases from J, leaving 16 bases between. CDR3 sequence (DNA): TGTGCCAGCAGCAGACCCACAGGGTTGAATCAGCCCCAGCATTTT. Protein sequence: CASSRPTGLNQPQHF.

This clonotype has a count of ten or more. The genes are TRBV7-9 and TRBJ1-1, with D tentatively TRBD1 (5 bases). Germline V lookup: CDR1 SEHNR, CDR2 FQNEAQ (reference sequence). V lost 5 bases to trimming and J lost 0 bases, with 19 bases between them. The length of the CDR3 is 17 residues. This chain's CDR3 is CASSLQVKGTMNTEAFF. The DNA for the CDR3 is TGTGCCAGCAGCCTCCAAGTGAAGGGGACCATGAACACTGAAGCTTTCTTT.

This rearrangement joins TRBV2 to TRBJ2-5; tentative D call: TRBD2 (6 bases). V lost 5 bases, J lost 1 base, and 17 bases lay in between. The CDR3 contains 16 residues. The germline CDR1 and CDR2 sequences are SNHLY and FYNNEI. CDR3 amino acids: CASSPGTGGPQETQYF. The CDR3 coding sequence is TGTGCCAGCAGTCCCGGGACTGGCGGGCCCCAAGAGACCCAGTACTTC.

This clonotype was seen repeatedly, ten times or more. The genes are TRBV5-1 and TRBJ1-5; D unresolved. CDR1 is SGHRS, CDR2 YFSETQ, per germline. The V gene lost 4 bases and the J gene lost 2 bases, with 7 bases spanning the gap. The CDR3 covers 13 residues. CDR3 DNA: TGCGCCAGCAGCCCCGAGGGCAATCAGCCCCAGCATTTT. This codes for CASSPEGNQPQHF. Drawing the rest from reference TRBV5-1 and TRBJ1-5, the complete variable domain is KAGVTQTPRYLIKTRGQQVTLSCSPISGHRSVSWYQQTPGQGLQFLFEYFSETQRNKGNFPGRFSGRQFSNSRSEMNVSTLELGDSALYLCASSPEGNQPQHFGDGTRLSIL.

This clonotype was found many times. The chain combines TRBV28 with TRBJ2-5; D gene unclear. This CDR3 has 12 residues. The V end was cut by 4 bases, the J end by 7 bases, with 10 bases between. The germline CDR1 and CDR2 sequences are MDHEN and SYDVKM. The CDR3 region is CASSSVVGTQYF. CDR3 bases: TGTGCCAGCAGTTCAGTGGTGGGGACCCAGTACTTC.

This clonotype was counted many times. CDR3 nucleotide sequence: TGTGCCAGCAGTTTAGGTATAGCGGGGGTGAATGAGCAGTTCTTC. It yields the protein CASSLGIAGVNEQFF. This chain connects TRBV12-3 or TRBV12-4 to TRBJ2-1, with 9 bases identical to TRBD2. V lost 1 base, J lost 7 bases, and 5 bases stayed unmatched. This CDR3 contains 15 residues.

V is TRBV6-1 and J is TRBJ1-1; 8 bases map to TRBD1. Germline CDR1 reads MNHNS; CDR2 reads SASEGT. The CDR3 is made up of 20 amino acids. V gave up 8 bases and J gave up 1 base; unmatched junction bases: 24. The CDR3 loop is CASQSYGFAGGSTRNTEAFF. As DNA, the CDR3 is TGTGCCAGCCAAAGTTACGGTTTCGCAGGGGGCTCTACAAGGAACACTGAAGCTTTCTTT.

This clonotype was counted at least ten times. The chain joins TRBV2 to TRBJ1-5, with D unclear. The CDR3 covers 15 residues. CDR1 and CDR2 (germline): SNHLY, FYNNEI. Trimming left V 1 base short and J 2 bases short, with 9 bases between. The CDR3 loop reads CASSEELHGNQPQHF. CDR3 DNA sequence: TGTGCCAGCAGTGAAGAACTGCATGGCAATCAGCCCCAGCATTTT.

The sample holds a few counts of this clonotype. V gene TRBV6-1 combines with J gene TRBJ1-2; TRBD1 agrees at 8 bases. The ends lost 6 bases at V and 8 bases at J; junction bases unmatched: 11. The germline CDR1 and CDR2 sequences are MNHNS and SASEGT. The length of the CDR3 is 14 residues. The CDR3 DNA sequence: TGTGCCAGCAGGGAAATAGGACAGGGCAGAGGCTACACCTTC. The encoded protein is CASREIGQGRGYTF.

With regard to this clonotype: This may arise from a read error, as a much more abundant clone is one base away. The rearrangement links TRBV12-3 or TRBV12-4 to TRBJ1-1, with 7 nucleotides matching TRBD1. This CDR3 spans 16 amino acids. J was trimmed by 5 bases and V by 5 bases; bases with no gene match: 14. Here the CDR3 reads CASSPQFGQVRTEAFF. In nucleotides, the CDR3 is TGTGCCAGCAGTCCTCAATTCGGACAGGTGAGGACTGAAGCTTTCTTT.

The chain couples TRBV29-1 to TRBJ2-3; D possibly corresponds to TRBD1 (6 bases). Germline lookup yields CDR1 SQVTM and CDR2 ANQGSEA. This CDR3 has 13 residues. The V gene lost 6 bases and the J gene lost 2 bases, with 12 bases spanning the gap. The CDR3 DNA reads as TGCAGCGTAGGGGGTCAGCTCACAGATACGCAGTATTTT. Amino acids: CSVGGQLTDTQYF.

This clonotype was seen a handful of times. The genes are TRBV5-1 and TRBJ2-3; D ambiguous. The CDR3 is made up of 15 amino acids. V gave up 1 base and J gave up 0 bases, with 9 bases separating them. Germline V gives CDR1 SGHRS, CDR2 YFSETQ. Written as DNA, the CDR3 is TGCGCCAGCAGCTTGACAGCCACTAGCACAGATACGCAGTATTTT. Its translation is CASSLTATSTDTQYF.

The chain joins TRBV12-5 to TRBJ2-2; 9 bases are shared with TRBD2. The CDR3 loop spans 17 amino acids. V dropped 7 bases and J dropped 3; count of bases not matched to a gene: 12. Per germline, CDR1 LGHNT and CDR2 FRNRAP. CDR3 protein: CASALGGGAGYTGELFF. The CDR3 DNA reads TGTGCTAGTGCCCTTGGCGGGGGGGCCGGGTACACCGGGGAGCTGTTTTTT.

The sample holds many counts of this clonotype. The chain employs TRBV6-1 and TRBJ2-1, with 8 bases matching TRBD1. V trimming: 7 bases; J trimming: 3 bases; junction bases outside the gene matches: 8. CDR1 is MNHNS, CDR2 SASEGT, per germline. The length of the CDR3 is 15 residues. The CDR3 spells CASKPSGGVYNEQFF. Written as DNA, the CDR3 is TGTGCCAGCAAACCCTCAGGGGGCGTCTACAATGAGCAGTTCTTC.

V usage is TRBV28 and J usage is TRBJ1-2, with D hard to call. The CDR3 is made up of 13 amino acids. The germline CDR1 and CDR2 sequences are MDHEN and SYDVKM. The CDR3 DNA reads TGTGTCTCTCGGGCGACCCGATTCTATGGCTACACCTTC. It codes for CVSRATRFYGYTF.

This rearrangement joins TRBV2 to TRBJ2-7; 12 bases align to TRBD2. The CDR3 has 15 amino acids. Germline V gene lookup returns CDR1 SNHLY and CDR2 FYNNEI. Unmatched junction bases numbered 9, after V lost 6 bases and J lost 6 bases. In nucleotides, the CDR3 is TGTGCCAGCAGCAAGCTAGCGGGAGGGCTCGGCGAGCAGTACTTC. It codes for CASSKLAGGLGEQYF. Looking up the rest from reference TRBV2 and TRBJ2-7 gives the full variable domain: EPEVTQTPSHQVTQMGQEVILRCVPISNHLYFYWYRQILGQKVEFLVSFYNNEISEKSEIFDDQFSVERPDGSNFTLKIRSTKLEDSAMYFCASSKLAGGLGEQYFGPGTRLTVT.